This T cell receptor (beta chain) came from a study of blood T cell repertoires in COVID-19. Repertoires were generated with immunoSEQ multiplex PCR, while TCRdb's copy carries only in-frame clones and drops some. The data contain around 200,000 clones, about 82% of them seen just once; the ten biggest clones take up 5.6%. The study recruited people aged about 18 to 95 years across 24 US areas. Donors were grouped by their self-reported clinical history. Trimming took off 6 bases at V and 1 base at J, with 9 bases between the two ends. Germline CDR1 is LNHDA and CDR2 is SQIVND (reference sequence). The CDR3 contains 13 residues.

Sequenced input: PBMCs or T cells enriched from blood (not recorded which). The V call is TRBV19, the J call TRBJ1-1; no clear D gene. The TCR sequence derives from a man aged 35-49 years with acute COVID-19. CDR3 sequence: CASRAGGNTEAFF. CDR3 in DNA: TGTGCCAGTAGGGCGGGCGGGAACACTGAAGCTTTCTTT.